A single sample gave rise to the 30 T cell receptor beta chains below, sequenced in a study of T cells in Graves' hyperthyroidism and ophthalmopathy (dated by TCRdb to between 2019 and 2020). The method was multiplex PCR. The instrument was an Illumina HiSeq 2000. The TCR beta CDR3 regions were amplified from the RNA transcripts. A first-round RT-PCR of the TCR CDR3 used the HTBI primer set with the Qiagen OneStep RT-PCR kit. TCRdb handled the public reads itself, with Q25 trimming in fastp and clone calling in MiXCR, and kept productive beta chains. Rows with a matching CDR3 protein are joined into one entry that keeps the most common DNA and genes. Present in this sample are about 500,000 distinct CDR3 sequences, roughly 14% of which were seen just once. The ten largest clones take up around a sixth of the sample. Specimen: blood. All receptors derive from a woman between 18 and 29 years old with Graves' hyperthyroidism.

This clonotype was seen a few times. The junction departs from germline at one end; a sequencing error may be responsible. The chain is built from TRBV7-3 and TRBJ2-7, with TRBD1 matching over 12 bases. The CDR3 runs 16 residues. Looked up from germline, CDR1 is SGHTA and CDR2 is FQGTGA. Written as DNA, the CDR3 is TGTGCCAGCAGTTTAACCCCCGGGACAGGGGGCAGTGAGCAGTACTTC. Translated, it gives CASSLTPGTGGSEQYF.

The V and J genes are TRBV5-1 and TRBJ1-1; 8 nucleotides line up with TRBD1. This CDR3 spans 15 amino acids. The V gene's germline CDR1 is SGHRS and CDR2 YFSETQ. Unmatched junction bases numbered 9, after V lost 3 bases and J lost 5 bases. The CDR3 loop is CASSSRQGAGTEAFF. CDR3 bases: TGCGCCAGCAGCTCCCGTCAGGGGGCGGGTACTGAAGCTTTCTTT.

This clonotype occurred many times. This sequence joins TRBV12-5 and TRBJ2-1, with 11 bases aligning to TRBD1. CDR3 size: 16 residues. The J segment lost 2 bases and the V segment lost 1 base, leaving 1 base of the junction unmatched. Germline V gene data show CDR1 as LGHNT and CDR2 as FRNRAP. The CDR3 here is CASGLGTGGAYNEQFF. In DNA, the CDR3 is TGTGCTAGTGGTTTGGGGACAGGGGGCGCCTACAATGAGCAGTTCTTC.

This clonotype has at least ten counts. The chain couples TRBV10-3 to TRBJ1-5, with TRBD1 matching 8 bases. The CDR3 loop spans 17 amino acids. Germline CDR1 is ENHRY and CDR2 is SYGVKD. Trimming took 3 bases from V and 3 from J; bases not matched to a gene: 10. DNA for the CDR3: TGTGCCATCAGTGATCGGGGGACAGGATCCTACAATCAGCCCCAGCATTTT. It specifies CAISDRGTGSYNQPQHF.

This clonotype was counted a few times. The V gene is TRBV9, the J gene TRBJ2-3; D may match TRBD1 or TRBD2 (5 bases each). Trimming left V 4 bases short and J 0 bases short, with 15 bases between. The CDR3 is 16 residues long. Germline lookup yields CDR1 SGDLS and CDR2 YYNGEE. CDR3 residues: CASSPLRGGSTDTQYF. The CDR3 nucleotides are TGTGCCAGCAGCCCACTTCGGGGCGGGAGCACAGATACGCAGTATTTT.

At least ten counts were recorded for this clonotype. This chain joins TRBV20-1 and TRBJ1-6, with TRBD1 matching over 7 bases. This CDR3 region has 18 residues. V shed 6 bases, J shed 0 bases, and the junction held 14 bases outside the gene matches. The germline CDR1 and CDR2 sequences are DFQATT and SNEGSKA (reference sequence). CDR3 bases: TGCAGTGCGGTTTACCGGGACAGAATGAGCTCCTATAATTCACCCCTCCACTTT. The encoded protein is CSAVYRDRMSSYNSPLHF.

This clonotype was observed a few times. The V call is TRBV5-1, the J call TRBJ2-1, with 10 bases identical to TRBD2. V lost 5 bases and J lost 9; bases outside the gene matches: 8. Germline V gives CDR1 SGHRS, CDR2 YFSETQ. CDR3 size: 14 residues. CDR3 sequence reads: CASRASGSLSEQFF. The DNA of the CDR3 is TGCGCCAGCAGGGCTAGCGGGAGTTTGAGTGAGCAGTTCTTC.

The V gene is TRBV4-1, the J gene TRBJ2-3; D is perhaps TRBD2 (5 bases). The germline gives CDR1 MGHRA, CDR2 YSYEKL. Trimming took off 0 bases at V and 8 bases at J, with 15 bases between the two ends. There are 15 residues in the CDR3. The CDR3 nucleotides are TGCGCCAGCAGCCAAGATCCTAGCCCAAGCGCTACGCAGTATTTT. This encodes CASSQDPSPSATQYF.

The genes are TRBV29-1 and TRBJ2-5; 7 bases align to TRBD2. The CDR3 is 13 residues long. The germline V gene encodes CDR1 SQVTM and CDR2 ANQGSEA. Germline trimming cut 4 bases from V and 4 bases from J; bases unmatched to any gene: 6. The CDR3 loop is CSVVGGVGETQYF. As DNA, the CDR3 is TGCAGCGTTGTGGGGGGGGTTGGAGAGACCCAGTACTTC.

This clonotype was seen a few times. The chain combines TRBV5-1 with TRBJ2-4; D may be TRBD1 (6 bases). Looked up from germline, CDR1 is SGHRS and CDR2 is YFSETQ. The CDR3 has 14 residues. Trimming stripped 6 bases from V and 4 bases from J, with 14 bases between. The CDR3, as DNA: TGCGCCAGCACTTATTCGGACAGAAAAAACATTCAGTACTTC. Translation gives CASTYSDRKNIQYF.

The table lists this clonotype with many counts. This CDR3 is CASSYGGRYYEQYF. Written as DNA, the CDR3 is TGTGCCAGCAGTTACGGGGGTCGATACTACGAGCAGTACTTC. The V call is TRBV6-1, the J call TRBJ2-7; tentative D call: TRBD2 (6 bases). CDR3 length equals 14 residues. Germline assignment: CDR1 MNHNS and CDR2 SASEGT. V was pared by 5 bases and J by 3 bases, with 14 bases between.

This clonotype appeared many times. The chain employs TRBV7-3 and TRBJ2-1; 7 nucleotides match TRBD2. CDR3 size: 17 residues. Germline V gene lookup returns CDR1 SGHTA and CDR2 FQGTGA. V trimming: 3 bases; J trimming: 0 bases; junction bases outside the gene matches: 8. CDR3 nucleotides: TGTGCCAGCAGCTTGATGAGCGGGGATAGCTCCTACAATGAGCAGTTCTTC. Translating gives CASSLMSGDSSYNEQFF.

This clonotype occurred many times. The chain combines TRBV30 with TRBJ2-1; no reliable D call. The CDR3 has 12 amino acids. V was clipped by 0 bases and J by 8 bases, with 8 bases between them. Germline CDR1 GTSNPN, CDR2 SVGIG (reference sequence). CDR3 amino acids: CAWSVWSDEQFF. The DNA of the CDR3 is TGTGCCTGGAGTGTATGGAGCGATGAGCAGTTCTTC. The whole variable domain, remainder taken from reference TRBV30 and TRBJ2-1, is SQTIHQWPATLVQPVGSPLSLECTVEGTSNPNLYWYRQAAGRGLQLLFYSVGIGQISSEVPQNLSASRPQDRQFILSSKKLLLSDSGFYLCAWSVWSDEQFFGPGTRLTVL.

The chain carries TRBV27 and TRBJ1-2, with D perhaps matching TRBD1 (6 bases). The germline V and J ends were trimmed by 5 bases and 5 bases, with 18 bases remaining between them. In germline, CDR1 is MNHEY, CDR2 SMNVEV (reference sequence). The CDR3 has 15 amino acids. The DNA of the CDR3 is TGTGCCAGCAGTAAGGACAGTACCGAGGCTTATGGCTACACCTTC. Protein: CASSKDSTEAYGYTF.

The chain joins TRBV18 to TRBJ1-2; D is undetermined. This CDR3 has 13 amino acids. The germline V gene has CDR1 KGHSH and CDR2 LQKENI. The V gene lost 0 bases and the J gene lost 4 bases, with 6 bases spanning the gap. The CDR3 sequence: CASSPPGTYGYTF. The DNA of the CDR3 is TGTGCCAGCTCACCACCGGGTACCTATGGCTACACCTTC.

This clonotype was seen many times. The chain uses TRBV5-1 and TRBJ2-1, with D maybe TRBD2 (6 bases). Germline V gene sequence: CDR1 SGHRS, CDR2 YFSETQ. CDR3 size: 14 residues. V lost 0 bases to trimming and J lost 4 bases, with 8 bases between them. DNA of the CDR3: TGCGCCAGCAGCTTGGGCGGGGAGTACAATGAGCAGTTCTTC. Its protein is CASSLGGEYNEQFF.

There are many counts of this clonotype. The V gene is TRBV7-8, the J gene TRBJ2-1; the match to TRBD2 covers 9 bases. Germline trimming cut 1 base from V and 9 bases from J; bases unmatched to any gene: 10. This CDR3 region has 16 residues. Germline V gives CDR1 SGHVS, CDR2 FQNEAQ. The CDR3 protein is CASSLVAGAVLGEQFF. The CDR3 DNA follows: TGTGCCAGCAGCTTAGTAGCGGGAGCGGTTCTAGGTGAGCAGTTCTTC.

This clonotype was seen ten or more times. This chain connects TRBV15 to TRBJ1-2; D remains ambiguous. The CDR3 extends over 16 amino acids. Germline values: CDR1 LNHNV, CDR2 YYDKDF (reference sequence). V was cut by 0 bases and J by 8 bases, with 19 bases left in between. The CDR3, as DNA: TGTGCCACCAGCAGAGATGGGTTGATCCGCGAGGAGGGCTACACCTTC. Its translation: CATSRDGLIREEGYTF. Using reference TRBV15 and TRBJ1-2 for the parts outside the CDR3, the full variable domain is DAMVIQNPRYQVTQFGKPVTLSCSQTLNHNVMYWYQQKSSQAPKLLFHYYDKDFNNEADTPDNFQSRRPNTSFCFLDIRSPGLGDTAMYLCATSRDGLIREEGYTFGSGTRLTVV.

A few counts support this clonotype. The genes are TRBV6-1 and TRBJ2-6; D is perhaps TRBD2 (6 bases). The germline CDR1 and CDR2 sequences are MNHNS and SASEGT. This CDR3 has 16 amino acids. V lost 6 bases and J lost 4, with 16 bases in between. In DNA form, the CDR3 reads TGTGCCAGCAGGGCCGGGGGAAGTTCGGGGGCCAACGTCCTGACTTTC. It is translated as CASRAGGSSGANVLTF.

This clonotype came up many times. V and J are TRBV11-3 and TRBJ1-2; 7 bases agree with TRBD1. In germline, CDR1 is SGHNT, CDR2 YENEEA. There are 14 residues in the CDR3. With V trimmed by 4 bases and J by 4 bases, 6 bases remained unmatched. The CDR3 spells CASSSGQPGYGYTF. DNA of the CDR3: TGTGCCAGCAGCTCGGGACAGCCTGGCTATGGCTACACCTTC.

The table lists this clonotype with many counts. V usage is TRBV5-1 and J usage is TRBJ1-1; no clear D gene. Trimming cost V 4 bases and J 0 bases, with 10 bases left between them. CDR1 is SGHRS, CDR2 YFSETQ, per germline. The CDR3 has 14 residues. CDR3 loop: CASSPYRLNTEAFF. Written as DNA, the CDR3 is TGCGCCAGCAGCCCCTACCGTTTGAACACTGAAGCTTTCTTT.

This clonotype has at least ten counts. DNA for the CDR3: TGTGCCAGCAGACAGCAGACCGGCGGCTATGGCTACACCTTC. Its translation: CASRQQTGGYGYTF. V and J are TRBV2 and TRBJ1-2; D not certain. Germline CDR1 is SNHLY and CDR2 is FYNNEI. Trimming removed 6 bases at V and 4 bases at J, with 15 bases between. The CDR3 runs to 14 residues.

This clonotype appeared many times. The chain's CDR3 is CASSEAGTSGSGEQFF. The CDR3 DNA is TGTGCCAGCAGTGAAGCGGGGACTAGCGGGAGCGGTGAGCAGTTCTTC. The chain has TRBV2 and TRBJ2-1; 14 bases fit TRBD2. The V gene end was trimmed by 0 bases and the J gene end by 9 bases; junction bases not matched to a gene: 4. CDR1 is SNHLY and CDR2 is FYNNEI in the germline V gene. This CDR3 is 16 amino acids long.

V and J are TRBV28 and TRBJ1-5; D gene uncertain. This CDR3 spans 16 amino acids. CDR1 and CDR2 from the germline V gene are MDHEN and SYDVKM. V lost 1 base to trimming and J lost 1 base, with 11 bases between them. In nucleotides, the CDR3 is TGTGCCAGCAGTTTATCCTGGGTTCAGAGCAATCAGCCCCAGCATTTT. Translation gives CASSLSWVQSNQPQHF.

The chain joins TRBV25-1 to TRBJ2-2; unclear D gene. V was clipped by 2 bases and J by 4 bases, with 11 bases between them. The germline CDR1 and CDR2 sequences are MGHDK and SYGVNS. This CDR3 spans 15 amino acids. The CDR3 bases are TGTGCCAGCAGTGAACCCAGTTCCCCCACCGGGGAGCTGTTTTTT. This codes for CASSEPSSPTGELFF. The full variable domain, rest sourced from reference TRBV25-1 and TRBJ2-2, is EADIYQTPRYLVIGTGKKITLECSQTMGHDKMYWYQQDPGMELHLIHYSYGVNSTEKGDLSSESTVSRIRTEHFPLTLESARPSHTSQYLCASSEPSSPTGELFFGEGSRLTVL.

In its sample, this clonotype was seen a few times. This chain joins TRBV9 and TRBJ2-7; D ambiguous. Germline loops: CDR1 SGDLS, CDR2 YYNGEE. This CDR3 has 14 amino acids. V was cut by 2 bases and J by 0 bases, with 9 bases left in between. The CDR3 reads CASSVQLSSYEQYF. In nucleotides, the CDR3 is TGTGCCAGCAGCGTCCAACTGAGCTCCTACGAGCAGTACTTC.

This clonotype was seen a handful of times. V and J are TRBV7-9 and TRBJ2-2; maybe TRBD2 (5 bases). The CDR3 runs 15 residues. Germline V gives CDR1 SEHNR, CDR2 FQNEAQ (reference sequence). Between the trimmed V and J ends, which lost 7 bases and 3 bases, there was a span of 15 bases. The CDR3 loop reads CASIPMWEYTGELFF. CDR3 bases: TGTGCCAGCATCCCTATGTGGGAGTACACCGGGGAGCTGTTTTTT.

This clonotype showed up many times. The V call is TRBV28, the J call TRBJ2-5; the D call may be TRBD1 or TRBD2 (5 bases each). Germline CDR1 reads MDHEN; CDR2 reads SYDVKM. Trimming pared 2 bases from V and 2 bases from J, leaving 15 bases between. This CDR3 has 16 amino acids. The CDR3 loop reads CASSLERGAPQETQYF. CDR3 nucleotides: TGTGCCAGCAGTTTAGAGAGAGGGGCCCCTCAAGAGACCCAGTACTTC.

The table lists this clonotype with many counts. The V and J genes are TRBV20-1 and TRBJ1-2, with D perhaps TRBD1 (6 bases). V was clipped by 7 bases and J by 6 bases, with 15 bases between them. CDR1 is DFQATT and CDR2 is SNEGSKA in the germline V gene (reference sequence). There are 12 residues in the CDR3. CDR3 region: CSGTGQLDGYTF. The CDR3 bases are TGCAGTGGTACCGGACAGTTGGATGGCTACACCTTC.

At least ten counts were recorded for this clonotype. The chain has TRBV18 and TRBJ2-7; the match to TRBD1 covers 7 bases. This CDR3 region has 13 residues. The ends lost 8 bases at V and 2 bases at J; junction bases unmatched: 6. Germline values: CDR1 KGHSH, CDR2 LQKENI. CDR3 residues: CASRSTGTYEQYV. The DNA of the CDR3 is TGTGCCAGCCGATCGACAGGGACCTACGAGCAGTACGTC.